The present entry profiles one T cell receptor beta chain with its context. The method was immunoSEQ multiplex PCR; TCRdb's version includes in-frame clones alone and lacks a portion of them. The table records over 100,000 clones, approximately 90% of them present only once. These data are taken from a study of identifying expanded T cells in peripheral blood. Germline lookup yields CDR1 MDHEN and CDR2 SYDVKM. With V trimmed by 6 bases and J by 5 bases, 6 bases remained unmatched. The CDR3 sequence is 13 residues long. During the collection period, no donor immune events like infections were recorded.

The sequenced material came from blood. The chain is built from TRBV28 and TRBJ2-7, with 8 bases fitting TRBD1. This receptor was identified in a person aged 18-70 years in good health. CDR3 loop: CASSDRGSHEQYF. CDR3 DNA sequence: TGTGCCAGCAGCGACAGGGGATCCCACGAGCAGTACTTC.